The 22 T cell receptor beta chains given below trace back to one sample, sequenced in a study of Ad26.COV2.S vaccination and SARS-CoV-2 variants. Treatment: about 20 received Ad26.COV2.S at low or high dose, single or two shots; 5 received placebo; per-sample allocation not given. After the first vaccine or placebo injection, samples were drawn on day 63. Using immunoSEQ multiplex PCR, the repertoire was profiled, and TCRdb retains in-frame clones only, with some absent. The repertoire includes approximately 300,000 clones, just over 85% of them detected once, and approximately 2% sits in the top ten. Sample: peripheral blood, taken in a trial of Ad26.COV2.S vaccine versus placebo. The receptors here all came from a person between 18 and 65 years old who received the Ad26.COV2.S COVID-19 vaccine or a placebo.

This clone occurred a few times. The J gene is TRBJ1-5, the V gene TRBV6-5; D is unresolved. The CDR3 extends over 13 amino acids. Trimming pared 0 bases from V and 6 bases from J, leaving 6 bases between. Germline lookup yields CDR1 MNHEY and CDR2 SVGAGI. The CDR3 nucleotides are TGTGCCAGCAGTTACTCGATAAGTCAGCCCCAGCATTTT. Translating gives CASSYSISQPQHF.

This clone has a handful of counts. The chain joins TRBV5-6 to TRBJ1-2; D possibly corresponds to TRBD1 (5 bases). The length of the CDR3 is 14 residues. CDR1 SGHDT and CDR2 YYEEEE come from the germline V gene. Trimming stripped 0 bases from V and 4 bases from J, with 10 bases between. In DNA form, the CDR3 reads TGTGCCAGCAGCTTGGTCGGTCAGGGCTATGGCTACACCTTC. Translation: CASSLVGQGYGYTF.

The chain joins TRBV10-3 to TRBJ2-1; 8 nucleotides align to TRBD2. CDR1 is ENHRY, CDR2 SYGVKD, per germline. The junction had 2 bases not matched to a gene; V was cut back by 8 bases and J by 2 bases. CDR3 size: 13 residues. As DNA, the CDR3 is TGTGCCATCGGAGCGGGGGCCTACAATGAGCAGTTCTTC. It yields the protein CAIGAGAYNEQFF.

The V call is TRBV7-9, the J call TRBJ2-5; D might be TRBD1 or TRBD2, each matching 7 bases. The CDR3 extends over 15 amino acids. With 5 bases removed from V and 4 bases from J, the gap between germline ends came to 17 bases. Germline CDR1 is SEHNR and CDR2 is FQNEAQ (reference sequence). The CDR3: CASSPGGRGGETQYF. For the CDR3, the DNA is TGTGCCAGCAGCCCAGGTGGCAGGGGGGGAGAGACCCAGTACTTC. Complete variable domain (other parts from reference TRBV7-9 and TRBJ2-5): DTGVSQNPRHKITKRGQNVTFRCDPISEHNRLYWYRQTLGQGPEFLTYFQNEAQLEKSRLLSDRFSAERPKGSFSTLEIQRTEQGDSAMYLCASSPGGRGGETQYFGPGTRLLVL.

The V and J genes are TRBV20-1 and TRBJ1-1; tentatively, D is TRBD1 (5 bases). Per germline, CDR1 DFQATT and CDR2 SNEGSKA (reference sequence). The CDR3 is 10 amino acids. The germline V and J ends were trimmed by 6 bases and 10 bases, with 12 bases remaining between them. The chain's CDR3 is CSAGHRGAFF. The CDR3 region has the DNA TGCAGTGCGGGGCACCGGGGAGCTTTCTTT.

This chain uses TRBV6-2 or TRBV6-3 with TRBJ2-7, with D perhaps matching TRBD2 (5 bases). Germline assignment: CDR1 MNHEY and CDR2 SVGEGT. Trimming left V 0 bases short and J 7 bases short, with 7 bases between. The CDR3 is made up of 12 amino acids. CDR3 residues: CASSYSSGEQYF. In nucleotides, the CDR3 is TGTGCCAGCAGTTACTCTTCGGGGGAGCAGTACTTC.

This clone was observed a handful of times. The chain couples TRBV6-2 or TRBV6-3 to TRBJ2-1, with 7 bases fitting TRBD2. Germline values: CDR1 MNHEY, CDR2 SVGEGT. V gave up 6 bases and J gave up 8 bases; unmatched junction bases: 13. The CDR3 covers 15 residues. The CDR3 nucleotides read TGTGCCAGCAGCCCAACCCCTCGACTAGCCTATGAGCAGTTCTTC. It translates to CASSPTPRLAYEQFF.

This clone showed up just once. The V call is TRBV7-8, the J call TRBJ1-2; 11 nucleotides align to TRBD1. Germline trimming cut 4 bases from V and 8 bases from J; bases unmatched to any gene: 9. Germline loops: CDR1 SGHVS, CDR2 FQNEAQ. The CDR3 consists of 15 residues. CDR3 in amino acids: CASSSRTGGFGGYTF. The DNA of the CDR3 is TGTGCCAGCAGCTCCCGGACAGGGGGCTTTGGAGGCTACACCTTC. Full variable domain (remainder filled in from reference TRBV7-8 and TRBJ1-2): GAGVSQSPRYKVAKRGQDVALRCDPISGHVSLFWYQQALGQGPEFLTYFQNEAQLDKSGLPSDRFFAERPEGSVSTLKIQRTQQEDSAVYLCASSSRTGGFGGYTFGSGTRLTVV.

The chain employs TRBV20-1 and TRBJ1-2; D ambiguous. The length of the CDR3 is 11 residues. The germline V gene encodes CDR1 DFQATT and CDR2 SNEGSKA (reference sequence). V lost 7 bases, J lost 4 bases, and 10 bases lay in between. The CDR3 nucleotides read TGCAGTGTTTTATCGAGCTATGGCTACACCTTC. It translates to CSVLSSYGYTF.

V gene TRBV21-1 combines with J gene TRBJ1-2; the table gives TRBD1 as D, unverified against the DNA. TRBV21-1 represents a pseudogene. CDR3 length: 15 residues. CDR3 DNA: TGTGCCAGCAGCAAAGACGCAGGGGGAGTCTATGGCTACACCTTC. Protein sequence: CASSKDAGGVYGYTF.

V and J are TRBV7-2 and TRBJ1-1; perhaps TRBD1 as D (5 bases). CDR1 is SGHTA and CDR2 is FQGNSA in the germline V gene. This CDR3 contains 16 residues. With 2 bases removed from V and 0 bases from J, the gap between germline ends came to 13 bases. CDR3 in DNA: TGTGCCAGCAGCTTATCGGCAGGGAGGGTGAACACTGAAGCTTTCTTT. Residues: CASSLSAGRVNTEAFF.

The chain recombines TRBV2 with TRBJ2-3, with D perhaps matching TRBD1 (5 bases). The ends were cut back, 6 bases at V and 0 bases at J, with 13 bases in the middle. CDR3 length: 15 residues. Germline CDR1 is SNHLY and CDR2 is FYNNEI. The CDR3 loop reads CASRASRVSTDTQYF. In DNA, the CDR3 is TGTGCCAGCAGGGCATCCAGGGTCAGCACAGATACGCAGTATTTT. The entire variable domain, with the rest obtained from reference TRBV2 and TRBJ2-3, is as follows: EPEVTQTPSHQVTQMGQEVILRCVPISNHLYFYWYRQILGQKVEFLVSFYNNEISEKSEIFDDQFSVERPDGSNFTLKIRSTKLEDSAMYFCASRASRVSTDTQYFGPGTRLTVL.

Written as DNA, the CDR3 is TGTGCCAGCAGTTCAAGACAGGGGAGCACAGATACGCAGTATTTT. Its protein product is CASSSRQGSTDTQYF. The chain is built from TRBV6-6 and TRBJ2-3, with 8 nucleotides matching TRBD1. The CDR3 runs to 15 residues. The germline V gene has CDR1 MNHNY and CDR2 SVGAGI (reference sequence). With V trimmed by 4 bases and J by 0 bases, 3 bases remained unmatched.

V is TRBV3-1 (or the pseudogene TRBV3-2) and J is TRBJ1-1, with D maybe TRBD1 (5 bases). Trimming took 1 base from V and 8 from J, leaving 17 bases between them. Germline loops: CDR1 LGHDT, CDR2 YNNKEL (reference sequence). The CDR3 runs to 15 residues. CDR3 nucleotide sequence: TGTGCCAGCAGCCAAGTTACCCTCCCCAGGGAGGAAGCTTTCTTT. It translates to CASSQVTLPREEAFF.

The chain carries TRBV2 and TRBJ2-3; maybe TRBD1 (6 bases). Trimming removed 2 bases at V and 0 bases at J, with 12 bases between. Germline-derived CDR1 and CDR2 are SNHLY and FYNNEI. The CDR3 is made up of 16 amino acids. As DNA, the CDR3 is TGTGCCAGCAGTGAATTAGGACAGATAAGCACAGATACGCAGTATTTT. This gives the protein CASSELGQISTDTQYF.

The gene calls are TRBV10-3 and TRBJ1-2; TRBD1 matches at 9 bases. In germline, CDR1 is ENHRY, CDR2 SYGVKD. The CDR3 runs to 14 residues. The J segment lost 7 bases and the V segment lost 1 base, leaving 4 bases of the junction unmatched. The CDR3 DNA follows: TGTGCCATCAGTGAGTGGGGACAGGGAGGTGGCTACACCTTC. This codes for CAISEWGQGGGYTF.

The V and J genes are TRBV6-2 or TRBV6-3 and TRBJ1-1; TRBD1 might be the D (5 bases). V lost 6 bases and J lost 1, with 18 bases in between. The CDR3 spans 16 residues. Germline CDR1 MNHEY, CDR2 SVGEGT. The CDR3 sequence is CASSLPKATGNTEAFF. The CDR3 coding sequence is TGTGCCAGCAGCCTACCAAAGGCCACAGGGAACACTGAAGCTTTCTTT.

This chain uses TRBV21-1 with TRBJ1-5; the table's D call of TRBD1 was not tested on the DNA. TRBV21-1 is an annotated pseudogene. This CDR3 contains 16 residues. CDR3 sequence: CARTKGGQGPNQPQHF. As DNA, the CDR3 is TGTGCCAGGACAAAGGGGGGACAGGGCCCAAATCAGCCCCAGCATTTT.

The chain uses TRBV5-6 and TRBJ1-1; D might be TRBD1 (5 bases). The CDR3 sequence is 15 residues long. Germline V lookup: CDR1 SGHDT, CDR2 YYEEEE. Trimming took off 0 bases at V and 0 bases at J, with 9 bases between the two ends. The CDR3 sequence is CASSLAGGLNTEAFF. In DNA form, the CDR3 reads TGTGCCAGCAGCTTGGCCGGGGGGTTGAACACTGAAGCTTTCTTT.

V gene TRBV6-5 combines with J gene TRBJ2-2; no firm D call. Germline V gene data show CDR1 as MNHEY and CDR2 as SVGAGI. V shed 4 bases and J shed 5 bases, with 14 bases lying between them. The CDR3 extends over 15 amino acids. The CDR3 DNA sequence: TGTGCCAGCAGTTCCCAACCGAAGGGTACCGGGGAGCTGTTTTTT. It is translated as CASSSQPKGTGELFF.

This sequence joins TRBV7-9 and TRBJ1-1, with TRBD1 as a possible D gene (6 bases). V was trimmed by 2 bases and J by 1 base, leaving 8 bases between them. Germline assignment: CDR1 SEHNR and CDR2 FQNEAQ (reference sequence). The CDR3 contains 14 residues. The CDR3 DNA sequence: TGTGCCAGCAGCTTACGGGGGGCGAACACTGAAGCTTTCTTT. Translated: CASSLRGANTEAFF.

The chain uses TRBV4-2 and TRBJ2-7; the D is unclear. The germline V and J ends were trimmed by 0 bases and 0 bases, with 9 bases remaining between them. Germline lookup yields CDR1 LGHNA and CDR2 YNFKEQ. The CDR3 covers 15 residues. CDR3 nucleotides: TGTGCCAGCAGCCAAGATATTTTAGGCTCCTACGAGCAGTACTTC. This codes for CASSQDILGSYEQYF.